The clone carrying this T cell receptor beta chain turned up a few times. First-strand cDNA used TRAV- and TRBV-specific primers, covering alpha and beta chains. Over roughly 20 PCR cycles, TCRs were amplified from a constant-region primer and V-primer adapter. In vitro transcription served to amplify the isolated mRNA. One entry per CDR3 protein, called by TCRdb with MiXCR from the reads. The sample holds 8,500 to 14,000 distinct CDR3 sequences, approximately 55% seen once. This entry comes from a study of low-dose radiotherapy and immunotherapy resistance in tumors. Advanced solid tumors lacking tumor-infiltrating lymphocytes were present in eligible patients. The TCR was taken from a human donor with advanced metastatic prostate, ovarian, gallbladder or colorectal cancer (not recorded which). This table probably holds off-target reads from a library built for another chain.

CDR3: CASIGDGRDPQPQHF. Written as DNA, the CDR3 is TGTGCCAGTATCGGGGATGGCAGGGACCCCCAGCCCCAGCATTTT. The chain joins TRBV19 to TRBJ1-5; TRBD1 might be the D (5 bases). CDR1 LNHDA and CDR2 SQIVND come from the germline V gene (reference sequence). Trimming stripped 7 bases from V and 7 bases from J, with 20 bases between. The CDR3 extends over 15 amino acids.